The entry below gives a single T cell receptor (beta chain) sequence along with its context. The protocol was immunoSEQ multiplex PCR, while the TCRdb copy is restricted to in-frame clones and leaves out a portion. In the table there are 45,000 or so clones, around 90% of which are singletons. Conventional CD4+ T cells were sorted from blood as CD25-low CD127-high cells. This entry is derived from a study of regulatory and conventional T cells in RAG deficiency. Trimming stripped 5 bases from V and 10 bases from J, with 14 bases between. The CDR3 covers 12 residues. CDR1 is MDHEN, CDR2 SYDVKM, per germline. These data were also filed under a second study, of regulatory T cells. As that report states: Primers: 52 TRBV forward and 13 TRBJ reverse.

The specimen was CD4+ effector T cells sorted from blood. This TCR came from a human donor in good health. V and J are TRBV28 and TRBJ1-1; D is perhaps TRBD1 (5 bases). This CDR3 reads CASSVGTGGAFF. In DNA, the CDR3 is TGTGCCAGCAGTGTCGGGACCGGAGGAGCTTTCTTT.